What follows describes a single TCR beta chain. This record belongs to a study of cytomegalovirus exposure and HLA in healthy donors. The PCR ran on 60 Vbeta and 13 Jbeta primers. Assay used: immunoSEQ multiplex PCR; TCRdb lists only in-frame clones, some missing. The listing contains 90,000 to 130,000 clones. V lost 2 bases to trimming and J lost 2 bases, with 22 bases between them. Germline values: CDR1 SNHLY, CDR2 FYNNEI. This CDR3 is built from 19 residues. The chain joins TRBV2 to TRBJ1-5; maybe TRBD1 (6 bases). Specimen: PBMCs. The TCR originated in a man aged 25-45 years in good health and CMV-seronegative. CDR3 bases: TGTGCCAGCAGTGAAAAGAGGTCAGGGGCCACCAGAGGCAATCAGCCCCAGCATTTT. Amino acids: CASSEKRSGATRGNQPQHF.